This is a list of T cell receptor beta chains from one sample in a study of CD8+CD57+ T cells in acquired aplastic anemia. Each CDR3 protein is one row after TCRdb ran MiXCR on the reads. The repertoire holds about 180,000 distinct CDR3 sequences, with almost 50% as singletons. Sequenced material: sorted CD4+, CD8+, or CD8+CD57+ T cells (not recorded which) from PBMCs. These receptors came from a human donor with aplastic anemia. Each CDR3 is given with its conserved first and last residue. D genes are given only for firm matches. For some rows the clone size is stated as once, few or many, or as a class when expanded; others skip it.

j_gene | v_gene | d_gene | abundance | CDR3nt | CDR3aa
TRBJ2-3 | TRBV12-3/TRBV12-4 | . | . | TGTGCCAGCAGTCCCCGACTGTACGAATCCACAGATACGCAGTATTTT | CASSPRLYESTDTQYF
TRBJ2-1 | TRBV2 | TRBD2 | . | TGTGCCAGCAGTGAACGGGGGGGGCCCTACAATGAGCAGTTCTTC | CASSERGGPYNEQFF
TRBJ1-2 | TRBV12-3/TRBV12-4 | . | many | TGTGCCAGCAGTTTAGGCGCGGGGGGCTACACCTTC | CASSLGAGGYTF
TRBJ1-4 | TRBV6-1 | . | many | TGTGCCAGCAAAGACGTTGAGATGGGTGAAAAACTGTTTTTT | CASKDVEMGEKLFF
TRBJ2-2 | TRBV29-1 | TRBD1 | . | TGCAGCGTCGGACAGGGGGCGGGGGCCGTCACCGGGGAGCTGTTTTTT | CSVGQGAGAVTGELFF
TRBJ2-7 | TRBV5-1 | . | many | TGCGCCAGCAGCTTGGCGTCGTCAGGGGCTTGGTCCTACGAGCAGTACTTC | CASSLASSGAWSYEQYF
TRBJ2-7 | TRBV11-2 | TRBD2 | . | TGTGCCAGCAGCCAACTAGCGGGGGGGCCGTCCTACGAGCAGTACTTC | CASSQLAGGPSYEQYF
TRBJ1-2 | TRBV24-1 | TRBD1 | few | TGTGCCACCAGCGCTGGGGACAGGGCGGAGGGCTACACCTTC | CATSAGDRAEGYTF
TRBJ1-2 | TRBV10-2 | . | medium-sized | TGCGCCAGCAGTGAGTTGGGGGGAGGCTACACCTTC | CASSELGGGYTF
TRBJ1-5 | TRBV10-3 | . | . | TGTGCCATCAGTGAGGGACAAGGTAATCAGCCCCAGCATTTT | CAISEGQGNQPQHF
TRBJ1-5 | TRBV25-1 | . | . | TGTGCCAGCAGTTCCTTCGGGGGGATCGGTCAGCCCCAGCATTTT | CASSSFGGIGQPQHF
TRBJ2-7 | TRBV9 | . | many | TGTGCCAGCAGCGCCTTCACAGGGGGGGACGAGCAGTACTTC | CASSAFTGGDEQYF
TRBJ1-1 | TRBV10-3 | TRBD1 | many | TGTGCCAGTTCGACAGGGGGGGACACTGAAGCTTTCTTT | CASSTGGDTEAFF
TRBJ2-3 | TRBV2 | TRBD1 | . | TGTGCCAGCAGGAAGGACAGGGGCGGCACAGATACGCAGTATTTT | CASRKDRGGTDTQYF
TRBJ2-7 | TRBV5-5 | TRBD2 | many | TGTGCCAGCAGCCCAGGACTAGCGGGGGGGTTCGCCGAGCAGTACTTC | CASSPGLAGGFAEQYF
TRBJ2-3 | TRBV7-6 | TRBD2 | . | TGTGCCAGCAGCTTAGAACTAGCGGGGCTCACAGATACGCAGTATTTT | CASSLELAGLTDTQYF
TRBJ2-3 | TRBV27 | . | . | TGTGCCAGCAGTTTTCAATTTAGCACAGATACGCAGTATTTT | CASSFQFSTDTQYF
TRBJ1-6 | TRBV27 | TRBD1 | many | TGTGCCAGCAGTACAGGGGGTTTATCACCCCTCCACTTT | CASSTGGLSPLHF
TRBJ2-7 | TRBV7-6 | TRBD1 | few | TGTGCCAGCAGCGCCCGGGACAGGACCTACGAGCAGTACTTC | CASSARDRTYEQYF
TRBJ1-5 | TRBV12-3/TRBV12-4 | . | many | TGTGCCAGCAGTTTAGGGAGGGCGGGCAATCAGCCCCAGCATTTT | CASSLGRAGNQPQHF